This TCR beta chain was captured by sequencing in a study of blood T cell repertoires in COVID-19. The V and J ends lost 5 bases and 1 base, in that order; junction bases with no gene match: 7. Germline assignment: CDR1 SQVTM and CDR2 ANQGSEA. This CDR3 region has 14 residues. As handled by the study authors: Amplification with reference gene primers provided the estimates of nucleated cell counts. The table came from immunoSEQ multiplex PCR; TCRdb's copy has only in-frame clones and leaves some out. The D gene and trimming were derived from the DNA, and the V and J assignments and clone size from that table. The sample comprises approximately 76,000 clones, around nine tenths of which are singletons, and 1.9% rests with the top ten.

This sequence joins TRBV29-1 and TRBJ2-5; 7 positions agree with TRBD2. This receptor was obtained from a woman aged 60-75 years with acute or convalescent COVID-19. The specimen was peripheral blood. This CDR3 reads CSVRLARIQETQYF. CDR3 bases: TGCAGCGTTAGACTAGCCAGAATCCAAGAGACCCAGTACTTC.